This T cell receptor (beta chain) was sequenced in a study of blood T cell repertoires in COVID-19. Overall study: Acute and convalescent COVID-19 samples came from the United States, Italy and Spain. T cells, B-cell-depleted T cells, or PBMCs provided the cDNA or gDNA that served as material.

As processed by the authors: Amplification with reference gene primers provided the estimates of nucleated cell counts. Libraries were prepared by immunoSEQ multiplex PCR; TCRdb keeps only in-frame clonotypes and omits some of them. D and trimming come from the DNA, and the V and J calls and clone size come from that table. Counted here are approximately 160,000 clones, approximately 95% occurring once; the ten biggest clones make up just under 2%. CDR3 length: 15 residues. Germline V gene lookup returns CDR1 SEHNR and CDR2 FQNEAQ (reference sequence). Trimming at V came to 5 bases and at J to 2 bases, leaving 8 bases not matched to a gene.

The chain employs TRBV7-9 and TRBJ2-7; 8 bases map to TRBD1. Specimen: peripheral blood. This TCR came from a woman aged 55-70 years with COVID-19, enrolled during active disease. CDR3 residues: CASSPWGDRTYEQYF. CDR3 sequence (DNA): TGTGCCAGCAGCCCGTGGGGGGACAGGACCTACGAGCAGTACTTC.